Listed below are T cell receptor beta chains from one sample, sequenced in a study of control samples from healthy donors and cancer patients. Measured with immunoSEQ multiplex PCR; TCRdb has only the in-frame clones, and not every one. The profile shows approximately 97,000 clones, roughly 94% of them singletons. Input material: blood. The receptors originated from a woman between 18 and 30 years old in good health. Both conserved end residues are part of each CDR3. D genes are given only for firm matches. A row's size may be missing; if present it is once, few, many or a size class.

V	J	D	size	DNA	CDR3
TRBV7-9	TRBJ2-5	.	.	TGTGCCAGCAGCGAGGACAAACCGAGGGAGACCCAGTACTTC	CASSEDKPRETQYF
TRBV7-2	TRBJ1-1	.	.	TGTGCCAGCAGCTTAGGACGGCTTTTGAACACTGAAGCTTTCTTT	CASSLGRLLNTEAFF
TRBV14	TRBJ1-1	TRBD1	.	TGTGCCAGCACCCCAACAGGGGAGCGGAACACTGAAGCTTTCTTT	CASTPTGERNTEAFF
TRBV12-3/TRBV12-4	TRBJ1-2	.	.	TGTGCCAGCAGACACCAGGTTAACTATGGCTACACCTTC	CASRHQVNYGYTF
TRBV6-5	TRBJ2-2	.	.	TGTGCCAGCAGAAGCGGAGGGAACACCGGGGAGCTGTTTTTT	CASRSGGNTGELFF
TRBV27	TRBJ2-4	.	.	TGTGCCAGCAGTTTCATTAAGTCGCCGGCCAAAAACATTCAGTACTTC	CASSFIKSPAKNIQYF
TRBV27	TRBJ2-7	.	.	TGTGCCAGCAGTCCGACAATGGGGGCAGTTTACGAGCAGTACTTC	CASSPTMGAVYEQYF
TRBV19	TRBJ1-2	TRBD1	.	TGTGCCAGTAGTATGGGACAGGGGACCTCCTATGGCTACACCTTC	CASSMGQGTSYGYTF
TRBV14	TRBJ1-2	TRBD1	.	TGTGCCAGCAGCCAATTAGACAGGGGCGGCTACACCTTC	CASSQLDRGGYTF
TRBV7-8	TRBJ1-6	.	.	TGTGCCAGCAGCTTATTGGGACTCTCCTCTCCCCTCCACTTT	CASSLLGLSSPLHF
TRBV3-1/TRBV3-2	TRBJ2-5	.	.	TGTGCCAGCAGCCAAGATCGGGGGTACCAAGAGACCCAGTACTTC	CASSQDRGYQETQYF
TRBV7-2	TRBJ2-5	.	.	TGTGCCAGCAGCTTAAAATCCACGGAGACCCAGTACTTC	CASSLKSTETQYF
TRBV28	TRBJ2-1	TRBD2	.	TGTGCCAGCAGTTTAGGACTAGCGGGAGGGGTAAACAATGAGCAGTTCTTC	CASSLGLAGGVNNEQFF
TRBV5-1	TRBJ2-1	TRBD2	.	TGCGCCAGCAGCTTGACCCCGCAGCGGGGGTTGGACAATGAGCAGTTCTTC	CASSLTPQRGLDNEQFF
TRBV10-2	TRBJ1-3	.	.	TGCGCCAGCAGTGAGGGGCCAGGCACAGGAAGCACCATATATTTT	CASSEGPGTGSTIYF
TRBV7-2	TRBJ2-3	TRBD2	.	TGTGCCAGCAGCTTAGGCTTGGGACTAGCGGAAGATACGCAGTATTTT	CASSLGLGLAEDTQYF
TRBV12-3/TRBV12-4	TRBJ2-2	.	once	TGTGCCAGCAGTCCGTATACCGGGGAGCTGTTTTTT	CASSPYTGELFF
TRBV27	TRBJ2-3	.	.	TGTGCCAGCAGTTGGGCTAGGGGGTCAGGAGATACGCAGTATTTT	CASSWARGSGDTQYF
TRBV19	TRBJ1-2	TRBD1	.	TGTGCCAGTACCATACAGGGGACCCTTAACTATGGCTACACCTTC	CASTIQGTLNYGYTF
TRBV2	TRBJ2-1	TRBD2	once	TGTGCCAGCAGGAGCGGGGGCAGCTCCTACAATGAGCAGTTCTTC	CASRSGGSSYNEQFF
TRBV30	TRBJ1-1	.	.	TGTGCCTGGAGTGTACGGGGGAGGAACACTGAAGCTTTCTTT	CAWSVRGRNTEAFF
TRBV7-9	TRBJ1-1	.	.	TGTGCCAGCAGCTTATCAGGGGTGAGCACTGAAGCTTTCTTT	CASSLSGVSTEAFF
TRBV2	TRBJ1-1	.	.	TGTGCCAGCAGGTTGACAGGACCCCTCGGGTGGACTGAAGCTTTCTTT	CASRLTGPLGWTEAFF
TRBV6-5	TRBJ2-1	TRBD1	.	TGTGCCAGCAGTCCTGGGACAGTTTACAATGAGCAGTTCTTC	CASSPGTVYNEQFF
TRBV2	TRBJ1-1	.	.	TGTGCCAGCAGTGAATACACTGAAGCTTTCTTT	CASSEYTEAFF
TRBV12-3/TRBV12-4	TRBJ2-7	TRBD2	once	TGTGCCAGCAGTTTCAGAGCGGGAGGACAGCAGTACTTC	CASSFRAGGQQYF
TRBV28	TRBJ2-6	.	.	TGTGCCAGCAGTTCGGGCAGCTCTGGGGCCAACGTCCTGACTTTC	CASSSGSSGANVLTF
TRBV10-1	TRBJ2-4	.	.	TGCGCCAGCAGCGCGGGTGGGAAGAGGCGAAAAAACATTCAGTACTTC	CASSAGGKRRKNIQYF
TRBV6-2/TRBV6-3	TRBJ2-3	.	.	TGTGCCAGCAGTCTGGCAGATACGCAGTATTTT	CASSLADTQYF
TRBV11-2	TRBJ2-2	.	.	TGTGCCAGCAGCCCCAGTAGGTGGGACATAAACACCGGGGAGCTGTTTTTT	CASSPSRWDINTGELFF
TRBV28	TRBJ1-4	TRBD1	once	TGTGCCAGCAGCCCAACGACAGGGGGAGATGAAAAACTGTTTTTT	CASSPTTGGDEKLFF
TRBV28	TRBJ1-4	.	.	TGTGCCAGTTCCCCAGGTGGAGTGGGTAATGAAAAACTGTTTTTT	CASSPGGVGNEKLFF
TRBV18	TRBJ2-7	TRBD1	.	TGTGCCAGCTCACCCTGGGACAGGAAATGCGGTGAGTACTTC	CASSPWDRKCGEYF
TRBV4-3	TRBJ1-1	.	.	TGCGCCAGCAGCCCTACCTTGGGCCCGGGGGTAACTGAAGCTTTCTTT	CASSPTLGPGVTEAFF
TRBV6-6	TRBJ1-1	.	.	TGTGCCAGCAGTTACGGCTGGCGCGCTGAAGCTTTCTTT	CASSYGWRAEAFF
TRBV5-4	TRBJ1-1	.	few	TGTGCCAGCAGCTTCCAAGGGTGGACTGAAGCTTTCTTT	CASSFQGWTEAFF
TRBV30	TRBJ1-1	.	.	TGTGCCTGGAGTCTGGCGAGGGGTGACACTGAAGCTTTCTTT	CAWSLARGDTEAFF
TRBV30	TRBJ2-6	.	.	TGTGCCTCTCCTTTAGGGCGGGCTGGGGCCAACGTCCTGACTTTC	CASPLGRAGANVLTF
TRBV27	TRBJ2-1	.	.	TGTGCCAGCAGTTTATCCTCGGGACGTGGGGTTGAGCAGTTCTTC	CASSLSSGRGVEQFF
TRBV7-9	TRBJ1-4	TRBD1	.	TGTGCCAGCAGCTTAGGACAGGGGTGGAGGGAAAAACTGTTTTTT	CASSLGQGWREKLFF
TRBV5-1	TRBJ1-3	.	few	TGCGCCAGCAGCTTGTATGGCGGCCTCGTCTCTGGAAACACCATATATTTT	CASSLYGGLVSGNTIYF
TRBV7-9	TRBJ2-5	.	.	TGTGCCAGCAGCTTAGATAGGGCGCTAGAGACCCAGTACTTC	CASSLDRALETQYF
TRBV30	TRBJ1-5	.	once	TGTGCCTGGAGCGTGAGACATCTAGGGATTCAGCCCCAGCATTTT	CAWSVRHLGIQPQHF